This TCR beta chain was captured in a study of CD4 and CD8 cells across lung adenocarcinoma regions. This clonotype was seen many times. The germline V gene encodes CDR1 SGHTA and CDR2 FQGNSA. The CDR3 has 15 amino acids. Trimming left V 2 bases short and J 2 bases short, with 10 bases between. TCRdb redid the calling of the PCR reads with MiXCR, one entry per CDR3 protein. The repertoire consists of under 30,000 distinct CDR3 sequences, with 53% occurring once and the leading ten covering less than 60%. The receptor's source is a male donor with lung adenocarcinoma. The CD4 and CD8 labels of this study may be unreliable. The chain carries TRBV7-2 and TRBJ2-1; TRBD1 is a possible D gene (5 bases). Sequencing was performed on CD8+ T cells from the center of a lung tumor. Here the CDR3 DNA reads TGTGCCAGCAGCTTAAGGCAGGGCACCTACAATGAGCAGTTCTTC. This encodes CASSLRQGTYNEQFF.